These T cell receptor beta chains were read from a single sample in a study of shared clonotypes between healthy human individuals. Only in-frame clones appear in the TCRdb table, and some are missing; sequencing was by immunoSEQ multiplex PCR. The data show roughly 2.1 million clones, more than 85% seen once. Material for sequencing was naive CD8+ T cells from PBMCs. The receptors stem from a man in his late teens or twenties in good health. Some clones in this sample may be carry-over from other donors' samples. Each CDR3 is given with its conserved first and last residue. A D gene is named only where the DNA matches it firmly. Only some rows state a clone size, as once, few, many or a class for expanded clones.

V: TRBV19
D: TRBD1
size: -
J: TRBJ1-1
CDR3: CATTAGTANTEAFF
DNA: TGTGCCACCACAGCAGGGACAGCTAACACTGAAGCTTTCTTT

V: TRBV27
D: -
size: few
J: TRBJ1-2
CDR3: CASSTRGVGGYTF
DNA: TGTGCCAGCAGTACGCGGGGGGTTGGAGGCTACACCTTC

V: TRBV28
D: -
size: -
J: TRBJ1-5
CDR3: CASSLGRELVRAQHF
DNA: TGTGCCAGCAGTTTAGGGCGGGAACTTGTCAGGGCCCAGCATTTT

V: TRBV7-3
D: -
size: once
J: TRBJ2-3
CDR3: CASSLKGLAGSTDTQYF
DNA: TGTGCCAGCAGCTTAAAGGGGCTAGCAGGGAGCACAGATACGCAGTATTTT

V: TRBV15
D: -
size: -
J: TRBJ2-7
CDR3: CATSRQGTEVRYEQYF
DNA: TGTGCCACCAGCAGACAGGGGACTGAGGTTCGCTACGAGCAGTACTTC

V: TRBV4-1
D: -
size: -
J: TRBJ2-7
CDR3: CASSLSARVDEQYF
DNA: TGCGCCAGCAGCCTTTCGGCGCGAGTGGACGAGCAGTACTTC

V: TRBV28
D: -
size: -
J: TRBJ2-7
CDR3: CASNLSTVSYEQYF
DNA: TGTGCCAGCAATTTATCCACGGTCTCCTACGAGCAGTACTTC

V: TRBV6-5
D: -
size: once
J: TRBJ2-5
CDR3: CASGPSPQETQYF
DNA: TGTGCCAGCGGTCCTAGCCCCCAAGAGACCCAGTACTTC

V: TRBV11-2
D: TRBD2
size: -
J: TRBJ2-7
CDR3: CASSQLAGGTYEQYF
DNA: TGTGCCAGCAGCCAGCTAGCGGGAGGGACCTACGAGCAGTACTTC

V: TRBV7-2
D: TRBD1
size: -
J: TRBJ2-7
CDR3: CASSLLTGGGGEQYF
DNA: TGTGCCAGCAGCTTACTGACAGGGGGCGGAGGAGAGCAGTACTTC

V: TRBV9
D: -
size: -
J: TRBJ2-2
CDR3: CASSFHSSPSNTGELFF
DNA: TGTGCCAGCAGTTTTCATAGCTCGCCTTCGAACACCGGGGAGCTGTTTTTT

V: TRBV28
D: -
size: -
J: TRBJ1-1
CDR3: CASSYPMQGLAEAFF
DNA: TGTGCCAGCAGTTATCCAATGCAGGGTCTCGCTGAAGCTTTCTTT

V: TRBV29-1
D: -
size: -
J: TRBJ2-1
CDR3: CSVDGGDQGPYNEQFF
DNA: TGCAGCGTTGATGGGGGGGATCAGGGGCCCTACAATGAGCAGTTCTTC

V: TRBV4-3
D: TRBD2
size: -
J: TRBJ2-1
CDR3: CASSQEVAGGFYNEQFF
DNA: TGCGCCAGCAGCCAAGAAGTTGCGGGAGGTTTTTACAATGAGCAGTTCTTC

V: TRBV7-9
D: TRBD2
size: -
J: TRBJ2-5
CDR3: CASSFLAGGPWETQYF
DNA: TGTGCCAGCAGCTTTCTGGCGGGAGGGCCATGGGAGACCCAGTACTTC

V: TRBV7-8
D: -
size: -
J: TRBJ1-2
CDR3: CASSFLRTAANYGYTF
DNA: TGTGCCAGCAGCTTTTTAAGGACAGCAGCTAACTATGGCTACACCTTC

V: TRBV7-2
D: -
size: -
J: TRBJ2-1
CDR3: CASSLPGTYNEQFF
DNA: TGTGCCAGCAGCTTACCCGGGACCTACAATGAGCAGTTCTTC

V: TRBV13
D: -
size: -
J: TRBJ2-7
CDR3: CASSPTTWGDEQYF
DNA: TGTGCCAGCAGCCCTACCACCTGGGGTGACGAGCAGTACTTC

V: TRBV21-1
D: -
size: -
J: TRBJ2-7
CDR3: CASQKQAAAKAPYEQYF
DNA: TGTGCCAGCCAAAAACAGGCCGCGGCGAAGGCTCCCTACGAGCAGTACTTC

V: TRBV30
D: -
size: few
J: TRBJ1-1
CDR3: CAWKKVAAFF
DNA: TGTGCCTGGAAGAAAGTTGCAGCTTTCTTT

V: TRBV28
D: -
size: -
J: TRBJ1-5
CDR3: CASSFSQPQHF
DNA: TGTGCCAGCAGTTTTTCGCAGCCCCAGCATTTT

V: TRBV27
D: -
size: -
J: TRBJ1-1
CDR3: CASSRTVNTEAFF
DNA: TGTGCCAGCAGTCGGACGGTGAACACTGAAGCTTTCTTT

V: TRBV9
D: -
size: -
J: TRBJ1-5
CDR3: CASSGGKLDQPQHF
DNA: TGTGCCAGCAGCGGGGGGAAGCTCGATCAGCCCCAGCATTTT

V: TRBV15
D: TRBD2
size: -
J: TRBJ2-5
CDR3: CATSRVLAGETQYF
DNA: TGTGCCACCAGCAGAGTTCTAGCGGGAGAGACCCAGTACTTC

V: TRBV28
D: TRBD1
size: -
J: TRBJ2-7
CDR3: CASSSADRVYEQYF
DNA: TGTGCCAGCAGTTCGGCGGACAGGGTCTACGAGCAGTACTTC

V: TRBV7-2
D: -
size: -
J: TRBJ2-1
CDR3: CASSSRDPEDSYNEQFF
DNA: TGTGCCAGCAGCTCCCGGGACCCCGAAGACTCCTACAATGAGCAGTTCTTC

V: TRBV5-4
D: TRBD1
size: -
J: TRBJ1-1
CDR3: CASSRQGRNTEAFF
DNA: TGTGCCAGCAGCCGACAGGGGAGAAACACTGAAGCTTTCTTT

V: TRBV7-9
D: -
size: -
J: TRBJ1-2
CDR3: CASSPPIGNYGYTF
DNA: TGTGCCAGCAGCCCACCGATTGGGAACTATGGCTACACCTTC

V: TRBV9
D: TRBD1
size: -
J: TRBJ1-4
CDR3: CASSVQGAGEKLFF
DNA: TGTGCCAGCAGCGTACAGGGGGCGGGTGAAAAACTGTTTTTT

V: TRBV2
D: -
size: -
J: TRBJ2-1
CDR3: CASSGGNEQFF
DNA: TGTGCCAGCAGTGGAGGGAATGAGCAGTTCTTC

V: TRBV27
D: -
size: -
J: TRBJ2-1
CDR3: CASSLSPPGLRVEQFF
DNA: TGTGCCAGCAGTTTATCCCCTCCGGGTCTGAGGGTTGAGCAGTTCTTC

V: TRBV25-1
D: TRBD1
size: -
J: TRBJ2-1
CDR3: CASSDPGTGKYNEQFF
DNA: TGTGCCAGCAGTGACCCCGGGACAGGGAAGTACAATGAGCAGTTCTTC

V: TRBV18
D: -
size: -
J: TRBJ1-4
CDR3: CASSPLGLDATNEKLFF
DNA: TGTGCCAGCTCACCACTGGGCCTCGATGCAACTAATGAAAAACTGTTTTTT

V: TRBV10-1
D: TRBD1
size: -
J: TRBJ2-5
CDR3: CASSATGGRETQYF
DNA: TGCGCCAGCAGTGCTACAGGGGGCCGAGAGACCCAGTACTTC

V: TRBV7-9
D: -
size: -
J: TRBJ2-1
CDR3: CASSFLDWGFF
DNA: TGTGCCAGCAGCTTCCTAGACTGGGGGTTCTTC

V: TRBV28
D: TRBD1
size: few
J: TRBJ1-1
CDR3: CASSSNRGNTEAFF
DNA: TGTGCCAGCAGTTCCAACAGGGGGAACACTGAAGCTTTCTTT

V: TRBV30
D: TRBD2
size: -
J: TRBJ2-1
CDR3: CKRLAGDNEQFF
DNA: TGTAAACGGCTAGCGGGCGACAATGAGCAGTTCTTC

V: TRBV5-1
D: TRBD2
size: -
J: TRBJ2-3
CDR3: CASSTSIAGVRDTQYF
DNA: TGCGCCAGCAGCACCTCAATAGCGGGAGTACGGGATACGCAGTATTTT

V: TRBV7-8
D: -
size: -
J: TRBJ2-2
CDR3: CASSLITPGELFF
DNA: TGTGCCAGCAGCCTAATTACACCCGGGGAGCTGTTTTTT

V: TRBV13
D: TRBD1
size: -
J: TRBJ2-7
CDR3: CASSTRDSTYEQYF
DNA: TGTGCCAGCAGCACCCGGGACAGCACCTACGAGCAGTACTTC

V: TRBV5-4
D: -
size: -
J: TRBJ1-5
CDR3: CASSPGANQPQHF
DNA: TGTGCCAGCAGCCCCGGAGCCAATCAGCCCCAGCATTTT

V: TRBV27
D: -
size: -
J: TRBJ1-1
CDR3: CASSLVLNTEAFF
DNA: TGTGCCAGCAGTTTGGTACTGAACACTGAAGCTTTCTTT

V: TRBV27
D: TRBD2
size: -
J: TRBJ2-1
CDR3: CASSISAGVSNEQFF
DNA: TGTGCCAGCAGTATCTCAGCGGGAGTGAGTAATGAGCAGTTCTTC